The 28 T cell receptor beta chains in this list originate from one sample, sequenced in a study of blood T cells in healthy people across ages. Then a second PCR, running roughly 6 to 11 cycles, was carried out with a sample-barcoded 5' primer and a J-beta primer mix. MiXCR, run by TCRdb on the 5' RACE reads, gives a single entry per CDR3 protein. Of hundreds of thousands of distinct CDR3 sequences listed, roughly 50% are singletons. Material for sequencing was blood. Source of these receptors: a woman aged 55-69 years in good health.

This clonotype was counted a few times. The V call is TRBV9, the J call TRBJ1-2; D might be TRBD1 (5 bases). Trimming pared 4 bases from V and 8 bases from J, leaving 12 bases between. CDR3 length: 12 residues. CDR1 and CDR2 (germline): SGDLS, YYNGEE. The CDR3 loop reads CASSRVEGGYTF. CDR3 nucleotide sequence: TGTGCCAGCAGCCGAGTCGAGGGGGGCTACACCTTC.

V is TRBV5-1 and J is TRBJ2-1; TRBD1 matches 10 bases. The V and J ends lost 8 bases and 8 bases, in that order; junction bases with no gene match: 10. CDR1 is SGHRS, CDR2 YFSETQ, per germline. CDR3 length: 14 residues. The chain's CDR3 is CASFPGQGRDEQFF. The CDR3 DNA reads as TGCGCCAGTTTTCCGGGACAGGGGCGCGATGAGCAGTTCTTC.

V is TRBV7-2 and J is TRBJ2-1; 9 bases map to TRBD2. CDR1 and CDR2 (germline): SGHTA, FQGNSA. Losses at the gene ends were 3 bases for V and 4 bases for J; bases not matched to a gene: 7. The CDR3 extends over 16 amino acids. This CDR3 reads CASSFSPGLAYNEQFF. CDR3 sequence (DNA): TGTGCCAGCAGCTTTTCCCCGGGACTAGCTTACAATGAGCAGTTCTTC.

The chain joins TRBV27 to TRBJ2-5; no clear D. Trimming cost V 3 bases and J 7 bases, with 6 bases left between them. CDR1 and CDR2 from the germline V gene are MNHEY and SMNVEV (reference sequence). The CDR3 runs to 11 residues. The CDR3 here is CASSFERTQYF. Here the CDR3 DNA reads TGTGCCAGCAGTTTTGAAAGGACCCAGTACTTC.

This clonotype was picked up one time. The V and J genes are TRBV28 and TRBJ2-1; D not resolved. V shed 3 bases and J shed 3 bases, with 12 bases lying between them. The CDR3 runs 15 residues. From germline, CDR1 is MDHEN and CDR2 SYDVKM. Written as DNA, the CDR3 is TGTGCCAGCAGTTTTGACTCACGCGTCTACAATGAGCAGTTCTTC. This translates into CASSFDSRVYNEQFF.

This clonotype was counted a single time. A read error may produce the germline difference seen at one junction end. J is TRBJ2-5 and V is TRBV24-1; D ambiguous. Germline loops: CDR1 KGHDR, CDR2 SFDVKD. This CDR3 is 11 amino acids long. For the CDR3, the DNA is TGTGCCACCAGTGGTTTGCGCAAGCAGTACTTC. This codes for CATSGLRKQYF.

CDR3 loop: CSVVDGGTGELFF. CDR3 sequence (DNA): TGCAGCGTTGTAGACGGCGGCACCGGGGAGCTGTTTTTT. This sequence joins TRBV29-1 and TRBJ2-2; D ambiguous. The CDR3 is 13 amino acids. Germline V gene data show CDR1 as SQVTM and CDR2 as ANQGSEA. V was cut by 4 bases and J by 4 bases, with 10 bases left in between.

This clonotype turned up a few times. This chain joins TRBV20-1 and TRBJ2-3; 8 bases match TRBD1. The CDR3 sequence is 15 residues long. The germline gives CDR1 DFQATT, CDR2 SNEGSKA (reference sequence). V dropped 2 bases and J dropped 3; count of bases not matched to a gene: 7. DNA of the CDR3: TGCAGTGCTAGACAGCAGGGGGCGATGACAGATACGCAGTATTTT. Translation: CSARQQGAMTDTQYF.

Only a few counts were recorded for this clonotype. This chain links TRBV4-3 with TRBJ1-6; TRBD1 might be the D (5 bases). The germline CDR1 and CDR2 sequences are LGHNA and YSLEER. V was pared by 4 bases and J by 4 bases, with 8 bases between. This CDR3 spans 14 amino acids. This CDR3 reads CASSRGAYNSPLHF. The CDR3 DNA follows: TGCGCCAGCAGCCGCGGGGCTTATAATTCACCCCTCCACTTT.

This clonotype was picked up a small number of times. The chain is built from TRBV20-1 and TRBJ2-7; 13 bases agree with TRBD2. Germline CDR1 reads DFQATT; CDR2 reads SNEGSKA (reference sequence). V shed 3 bases and J 3 bases; nucleotides not matched to a gene: 5. The CDR3 extends over 15 amino acids. CDR3 in DNA: TGCAGTGCTAGTCCGGGACTAGCGGGACGCTACGAGCAGTACTTC. Its translation: CSASPGLAGRYEQYF.

The V call is TRBV7-9, the J call TRBJ2-1, with D maybe TRBD1 (5 bases). The CDR3 totals 16 residues. V was trimmed by 1 base and J by 4 bases, leaving 14 bases between them. CDR1 and CDR2 from the germline V gene are SEHNR and FQNEAQ (reference sequence). The CDR3 sequence is CASSLERGARYNEQFF. The CDR3 nucleotides are TGTGCCAGCAGCTTAGAACGTGGGGCCAGGTACAATGAGCAGTTCTTC.

The chain carries TRBV6-1 and TRBJ2-7, with D perhaps matching TRBD1 or TRBD2 (5 bases each). V gave up 7 bases and J gave up 7 bases, with 20 bases separating them. CDR1 MNHNS and CDR2 SASEGT come from the germline V gene. This CDR3 comprises 14 residues. CDR3 region: CASILREGMREQYF. CDR3 in DNA: TGTGCCAGCATCCTACGAGAGGGGATGCGGGAGCAGTACTTC.

J is TRBJ2-5 and V is TRBV10-3; D gene ambiguous. V was trimmed by 5 bases and J by 11 bases, leaving 24 bases between them. CDR1 is ENHRY, CDR2 SYGVKD, per germline. The CDR3 has 15 amino acids. CDR3 region: CAISPSEITTLLQYF. The DNA for the CDR3 is TGTGCCATCAGTCCGAGCGAAATAACTACCTTGCTTCAGTACTTC.

The J gene is TRBJ2-1, the V gene TRBV7-3, with 7 bases identical to TRBD1. The germline V gene encodes CDR1 SGHTA and CDR2 FQGTGA. V gave up 5 bases and J gave up 6 bases; unmatched junction bases: 10. The CDR3 totals 15 residues. The chain's CDR3 is CASSQTGPLGNEQFF. The CDR3 coding sequence is TGTGCCAGCAGCCAGACAGGGCCCCTGGGCAATGAGCAGTTCTTC.

The table lists this clonotype with a count of one. The chain combines TRBV12-3 or TRBV12-4 with TRBJ2-1; 9 positions match TRBD2. There are 11 residues in the CDR3. The trim removed 6 bases at V and 14 bases at J, leaving 5 bases unmatched. CDR3 sequence: CASSRSGRKFF. CDR3 DNA: TGTGCCAGCAGCCGCAGCGGGAGGAAGTTCTTC.

The rearrangement joins TRBV30 to TRBJ1-2; D is ambiguous. Trimming pared 1 base from V and 2 bases from J, leaving 8 bases between. The CDR3 spans 13 residues. CDR1 and CDR2 from the germline V gene are GTSNPN and SVGIG (reference sequence). In DNA, the CDR3 is TGTGCCTGGAGTGCCACGGCGAACTATGGCTACACCTTC. Translation: CAWSATANYGYTF.

This clonotype was recorded many times. The chain has TRBV5-1 and TRBJ1-2; 8 bases align to TRBD1. Germline loops: CDR1 SGHRS, CDR2 YFSETQ. V trimming: 1 base; J trimming: 6 bases; junction bases outside the gene matches: 8. This CDR3 comprises 15 residues. The CDR3 here is CASSLNGQGLDGYTF. The CDR3 DNA is TGCGCCAGCAGCTTGAACGGACAGGGTTTGGATGGCTACACCTTC.

V and J are TRBV30 and TRBJ1-1; a possible D gene is TRBD1 (5 bases). The V and J ends lost 0 bases and 6 bases respectively, with 8 bases between them. Per germline, CDR1 GTSNPN and CDR2 SVGIG (reference sequence). The CDR3 spans 12 residues. CDR3 sequence reads: CAWSVVGPEAFF. The CDR3 nucleotides are TGTGCCTGGAGTGTTGTGGGACCTGAAGCTTTCTTT.

This sequence joins TRBV3-1 and TRBJ1-2; D remains unclear. Germline loops: CDR1 LGHDT, CDR2 YNNKEL (reference sequence). V lost 2 bases to trimming and J lost 8 bases, with 15 bases between them. This CDR3 has 14 residues. DNA for the CDR3: TGTGCCAGCAGCCAACAGGCTTCGAAAGGGGGCTACACCTTC. It translates to CASSQQASKGGYTF.

The gene calls are TRBV2 and TRBJ2-7; 9 bases map to TRBD1. Trimming cost V 6 bases and J 0 bases; bases outside gene matches: 3. The CDR3 has 14 residues. The germline V gene has CDR1 SNHLY and CDR2 FYNNEI. The CDR3 reads CASSRDRDSYEQYF. CDR3 in DNA: TGTGCCAGCAGCCGGGACAGGGACTCCTACGAGCAGTACTTC.

In its sample, this clonotype was seen a few times. V usage is TRBV20-1 and J usage is TRBJ2-5; D uncertain. The V end was cut by 7 bases, the J end by 0 bases, with 6 bases between. CDR3 length equals 11 residues. The germline gives CDR1 DFQATT, CDR2 SNEGSKA (reference sequence). The CDR3 DNA sequence: TGCAGTGTCAAGTACCAAGAGACCCAGTACTTC. The encoded protein is CSVKYQETQYF.

About this clonotype: Its ends do not fully match the called genes, so a read error is possible. The V call is TRBV4-1, the J call TRBJ2-4; D ambiguous. The DNA end lines up better with TRBJ2-7; the J call may be wrong. The germline V gene encodes CDR1 MGHRA and CDR2 YSYEKL. This CDR3 has 15 residues. CDR3 protein: CASSQESFPSTEQYF. CDR3 nucleotides: TGCGCCAGCAGTCAAGAAAGCTTCCCGAGTACCGAGCAGTACTTC.

This clonotype was recorded at least ten times. The chain uses TRBV12-3 or TRBV12-4 and TRBJ2-7; possibly TRBD2 for D (6 bases). With 6 bases removed from V and 1 base from J, the gap between germline ends came to 10 bases. The CDR3 extends over 13 amino acids. The CDR3 DNA reads TGTGCCAGCAGCTTTAGCGGTTCCTACGAGCAGTACTTC. Amino acids: CASSFSGSYEQYF.

This chain joins TRBV24-1 and TRBJ2-3; 9 nucleotides align to TRBD2. Germline values: CDR1 KGHDR, CDR2 SFDVKD. The CDR3 loop spans 17 amino acids. V was clipped by 2 bases and J by 1 base; unmatched bases: 6. The CDR3 nucleotides read TGTGCCACCAGTGATTCCCGACTAGCGGCACGCACAGATACGCAGTATTTT. This translates into CATSDSRLAARTDTQYF.

The chain is built from TRBV5-6 and TRBJ1-4; TRBD1 might be the D (6 bases). V lost 3 bases and J lost 8, with 17 bases in between. This CDR3 has 15 amino acids. CDR1 is SGHDT and CDR2 is YYEEEE in the germline V gene. The CDR3 here is CASSSPGEADEKLFF. Written as DNA, the CDR3 is TGTGCCAGCAGCTCCCCAGGGGAGGCGGACGAAAAACTGTTTTTT.

CDR3 residues: CASSQRDRSYEQYF. The CDR3 nucleotides read TGCGCCAGCAGCCAGAGGGACAGGTCCTACGAGCAGTACTTC. The genes are TRBV4-3 and TRBJ2-7; 8 bases are shared with TRBD1. CDR1 and CDR2 from the germline V gene are LGHNA and YSLEER. Unmatched junction bases numbered 2, after V lost 3 bases and J lost 1 base. CDR3 length: 14 residues.

The rearrangement uses TRBV6-1 and TRBJ2-7; D possibly corresponds to TRBD2 (5 bases). The length of the CDR3 is 15 residues. Trimming pared 10 bases from V and 0 bases from J, leaving 19 bases between. The germline V gene has CDR1 MNHNS and CDR2 SASEGT. CDR3 amino acids: CATGLDFWASYEQYF. The CDR3 DNA reads TGTGCCACCGGACTGGACTTTTGGGCCTCCTACGAGCAGTACTTC.

The table lists this clonotype with a few counts. The gene calls are TRBV20-1 and TRBJ2-3; D remains unclear. The CDR3 spans 13 residues. In germline, CDR1 is DFQATT, CDR2 SNEGSKA (reference sequence). V lost 7 bases and J lost 2, with 13 bases in between. The CDR3 sequence: CSVISQYTDTQYF. Written as DNA, the CDR3 is TGCAGTGTTATCTCCCAGTACACAGATACGCAGTATTTT.